Following are 10 T cell receptor beta chains from one sample sequenced in a study of OX40 agonist ivuxolimab in advanced cancers. Using immunoSEQ multiplex PCR, the repertoire was profiled, and TCRdb retains in-frame clones only, with some absent. The data contain approximately 90,000 clones, 88% of them singletons. The source material was CD4+ or CD8+ T cells sorted from blood, sampled in a trial of the OX40 agonist ivuxolimab. These receptors were obtained from an adult with an advanced solid tumor such as melanoma, head and neck, liver or kidney cancer.

CDR3 region: CASSQPTGKETQYF. The CDR3 DNA sequence: TGTGCCAGCAGCCAACCGACAGGGAAGGAGACCCAGTACTTC. The chain recombines TRBV4-2 with TRBJ2-5, with 7 bases matching TRBD1. The CDR3 loop spans 14 amino acids. V dropped 2 bases and J dropped 5; count of bases not matched to a gene: 5. The germline gives CDR1 LGHNA, CDR2 YNFKEQ.

V usage is TRBV20-1 and J usage is TRBJ2-3, with D hard to call. V was trimmed by 2 bases and J by 12 bases, leaving 12 bases between them. This CDR3 has 11 residues. Per germline, CDR1 DFQATT and CDR2 SNEGSKA (reference sequence). The CDR3 region is CSARNAQPQYF. The CDR3 coding sequence is TGCAGTGCTAGAAATGCCCAGCCCCAGTATTTT.

The rearrangement links TRBV7-2 to TRBJ2-5; no definite D call. The CDR3 loop spans 15 amino acids. Germline CDR1 reads SGHTA; CDR2 reads FQGNSA. V lost 1 base to trimming and J lost 5 bases, with 14 bases between them. CDR3 nucleotide sequence: TGTGCCAGCAGCTTAGTCGTAGTATCGATGGAGACCCAGTACTTC. It codes for CASSLVVVSMETQYF.

There are a few counts of this clone. This chain connects TRBV19 to TRBJ1-2; no reliable D call. Looked up from germline, CDR1 is LNHDA and CDR2 is SQIVND (reference sequence). The CDR3 covers 13 residues. Trimming removed 7 bases from V and 4 bases from J, with 13 bases in between. In DNA, the CDR3 is TGTGCCAGTAATGAACGTAGGTCCTATGGCTACACCTTC. Its protein is CASNERRSYGYTF.

V and J are TRBV29-1 and TRBJ1-2; no clear D gene. V lost 6 bases and J 1 base, leaving 12 bases between the germline ends. CDR3 size: 13 residues. The germline V gene has CDR1 SQVTM and CDR2 ANQGSEA. CDR3 sequence: CSVVLSLNYGYTF. The DNA of the CDR3 is TGCAGCGTCGTCCTCAGCCTTAACTATGGCTACACCTTC.

V usage is TRBV14 and J usage is TRBJ1-6; perhaps TRBD1 as D (6 bases). The CDR3 length is 19 residues. Deletions cut 8 bases from V and 0 bases from J, with 23 bases between. In germline, CDR1 is SGHDN, CDR2 FVKESK. CDR3 DNA: TGTGCCAGCTCTCCAAGACCAAAACAGGGATCCTCCTATAATTCACCCCTCCACTTT. This sequence encodes CASSPRPKQGSSYNSPLHF.

This rearrangement joins TRBV7-9 to TRBJ1-5; a weak D match, TRBD1 (5 bases). V was cut by 5 bases and J by 0 bases, with 11 bases left in between. This CDR3 has 15 amino acids. The V gene's germline CDR1 is SEHNR and CDR2 FQNEAQ (reference sequence). Here the CDR3 DNA reads TGTGCCAGCAGCCCAATCGGGGGTAGCAATCAGCCCCAGCATTTT. It codes for CASSPIGGSNQPQHF.

The chain employs TRBV7-8 and TRBJ2-1, with 10 bases fitting TRBD2. The V gene's germline CDR1 is SGHVS and CDR2 FQNEAQ. The CDR3 extends over 16 amino acids. V lost 1 base to trimming and J lost 5 bases; unmatched junction nucleotides: 5. Here the CDR3 DNA reads TGTGCCAGCAGCTTAGTTTTACTAGCGGGGAACAATGAGCAGTTCTTC. Translation: CASSLVLLAGNNEQFF. Variable domain in full (rest from reference TRBV7-8 and TRBJ2-1): GAGVSQSPRYKVAKRGQDVALRCDPISGHVSLFWYQQALGQGPEFLTYFQNEAQLDKSGLPSDRFFAERPEGSVSTLKIQRTQQEDSAVYLCASSLVLLAGNNEQFFGPGTRLTVL.

This chain joins TRBV19 and TRBJ2-4; D is unclear. Germline-derived CDR1 and CDR2 are LNHDA and SQIVND (reference sequence). This CDR3 has 14 amino acids. V dropped 1 base and J dropped 0 bases, with 4 bases sitting between them. The CDR3 coding sequence is TGTGCCAGTAGTATAGGCCTAGCCAAAAACATTCAGTACTTC. It encodes CASSIGLAKNIQYF.

The chain combines TRBV5-1 with TRBJ1-1; no reliable D call. CDR1 is SGHRS, CDR2 YFSETQ, per germline. This CDR3 is 13 amino acids long. Trimming removed 2 bases at V and 0 bases at J, with 5 bases between. CDR3 sequence (DNA): TGCGCCAGCAGCTTACAGATGAACACTGAAGCTTTCTTT. This translates into CASSLQMNTEAFF. Full variable domain (rest looked up from reference TRBV5-1 and TRBJ1-1): KAGVTQTPRYLIKTRGQQVTLSCSPISGHRSVSWYQQTPGQGLQFLFEYFSETQRNKGNFPGRFSGRQFSNSRSEMNVSTLELGDSALYLCASSLQMNTEAFFGQGTRLTVV.